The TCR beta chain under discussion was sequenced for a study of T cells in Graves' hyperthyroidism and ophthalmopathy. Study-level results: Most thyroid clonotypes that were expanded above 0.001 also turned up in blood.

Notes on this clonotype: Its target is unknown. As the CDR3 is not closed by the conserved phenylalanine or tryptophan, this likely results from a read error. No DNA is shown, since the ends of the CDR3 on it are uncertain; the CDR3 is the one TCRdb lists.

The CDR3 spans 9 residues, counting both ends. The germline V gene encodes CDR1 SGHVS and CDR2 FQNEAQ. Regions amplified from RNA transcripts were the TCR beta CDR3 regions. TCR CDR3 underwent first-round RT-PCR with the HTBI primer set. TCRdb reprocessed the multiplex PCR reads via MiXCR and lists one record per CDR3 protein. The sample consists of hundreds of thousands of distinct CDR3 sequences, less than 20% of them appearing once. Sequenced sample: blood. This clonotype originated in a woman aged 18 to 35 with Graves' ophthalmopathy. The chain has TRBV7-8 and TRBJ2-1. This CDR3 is CASSLLELT.